This T cell receptor beta chain was retrieved from a study of blood T cell repertoires in COVID-19 (dated by TCRdb to about 2020). Some background on the complete study: Samples from collaborators originated in the United States, Italy and Spain and spanned both the acute and convalescent phases of COVID-19. The material from the prospective study consisted of cDNA or gDNA derived from T cells, B-cell-depleted T cells, or PBMCs. Subjects who had been exposed to COVID-19, were actively infected with it, or had recovered from it provided the deeply sampled blood TCRbeta repertoires that made up the dataset. The repertoires were released in a freely available public database intended as a resource for research on the immune response to SARS-CoV-2. Samples were obtained from the ongoing ImmuneRACE study (first 160 participants) and from 1,254 subjects provided by 6 global collaborators. Sample metadata almost always included a de-identified subject ID, COVID-19 status, age in years and sex. Where available, HLA class I and class II types were taken from metadata supplied by the sample provider and were not determined by assay-based typing. Overall results and qualifications from the work: The quantity of clinical and demographic metadata differed by source and by participant and was supplied without curation.

This clone came up a few times. This clone's antigen is unknown. Base qualities were left out, and no much larger clone turns up one base away. The immunoSEQ Assay, a bias-controlled multiplex PCR, was used to amplify TCRbeta CDR3 regions from genomic DNA. Under the source paper's analysis protocol: Nucleated cell counts per sample were estimated from amplification of reference gene primers within the assay. To quantify the absolute abundance of each unique TCRbeta CDR3 rearrangement, sequence reads were collapsed and filtered. For each sample, productive Simpson clonality was calculated as the square root of Simpson's diversity index across productive rearrangements. Held by TCRdb, this immuneACCESS table contains in-frame sequences only and omits some clones. Under half of the omission traces to an unresolved V gene where checked; the cause of the rest is unknown. That table supplies the V and J calls and clone size; D and trimming were determined from the DNA. This sample is represented by approximately 270,000 clones; approximately 85% of them were singletons. About 11% of the sample is in the top ten clones.

For CDR1 and CDR2, the germline V gene lists MNHEY and SVGAGI. The V end gives up 5 bases and the J end 8 bases, leaving 4 bases in the junction not matched to a gene. Measured from the cysteine to the phenylalanine, the CDR3 is 14 residues long. Only the CDR3 portion is preserved as DNA: 42 bases, with reading frame beginning at the first base. Each collaborating institution followed its own protocols to collect whole blood in K2EDTA tubes. Collaborator samples were shipped for TCRbeta analysis as frozen whole blood, isolated PBMCs, or DNA extracted from either sample type. The V and J genes are TRBV6-5 and TRBJ1-6, and TRBD1 matches 9 of the central bases. Sequenced: peripheral blood. This clonotype originated in a woman in her sixties or seventies with acute or convalescent COVID-19. CDR3 sequence: CASSNRGQYSPLHF. The sequenced DNA: TGTGCCAGCAGTAACAGGGGGCAATATTCACCCCTCCACTTT.